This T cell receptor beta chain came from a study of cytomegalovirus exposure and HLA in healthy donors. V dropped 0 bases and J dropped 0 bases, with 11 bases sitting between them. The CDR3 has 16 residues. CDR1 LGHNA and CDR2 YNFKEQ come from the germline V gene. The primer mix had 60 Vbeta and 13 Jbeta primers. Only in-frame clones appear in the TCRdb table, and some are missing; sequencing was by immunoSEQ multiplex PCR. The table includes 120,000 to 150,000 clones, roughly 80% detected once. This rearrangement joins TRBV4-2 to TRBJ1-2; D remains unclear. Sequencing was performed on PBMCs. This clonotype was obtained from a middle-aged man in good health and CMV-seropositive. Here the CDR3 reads CASSQDKSLTNYGYTF. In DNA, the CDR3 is TGTGCCAGCAGCCAAGATAAGAGTCTCACTAACTATGGCTACACCTTC.